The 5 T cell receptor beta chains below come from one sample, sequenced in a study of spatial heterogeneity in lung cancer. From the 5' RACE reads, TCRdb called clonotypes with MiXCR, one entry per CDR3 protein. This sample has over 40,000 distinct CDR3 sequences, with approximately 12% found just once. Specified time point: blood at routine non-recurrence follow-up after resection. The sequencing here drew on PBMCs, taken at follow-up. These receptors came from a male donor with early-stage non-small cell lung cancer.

The CDR3 spells CASRPGGDSYNEQFF. The CDR3 DNA reads as TGTGCCAGCAGGCCAGGGGGCGACTCCTACAATGAGCAGTTCTTC. The V call is TRBV28, the J call TRBJ2-1; 8 nucleotides match TRBD1. Germline V gene lookup returns CDR1 MDHEN and CDR2 SYDVKM. CDR3 length: 15 amino acids. J lost 0 bases, V lost 6 bases, and 4 bases had no gene match.

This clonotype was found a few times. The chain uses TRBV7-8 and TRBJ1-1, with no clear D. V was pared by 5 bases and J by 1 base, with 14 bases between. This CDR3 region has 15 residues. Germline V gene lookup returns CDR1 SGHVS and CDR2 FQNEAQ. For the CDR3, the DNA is TGTGCCAGCAGCCCTAGGAGGACTGCGAACACTGAAGCTTTCTTT. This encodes CASSPRRTANTEAFF.

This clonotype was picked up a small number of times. Here the CDR3 reads CASSHQLAGGTGELFF. CDR3 DNA: TGCGCCAGCAGCCACCAACTAGCGGGAGGCACCGGGGAGCTGTTTTTT. The chain is built from TRBV4-3 and TRBJ2-2, with 12 bases lining up with TRBD2. CDR1 is LGHNA and CDR2 is YSLEER in the germline V gene. The CDR3 spans 16 residues. V was pared by 3 bases and J by 4 bases, with 3 bases of the junction left unmatched.

This chain's CDR3 is CASSSLTSGVPYEQYF. The DNA of the CDR3 is TGTGCCAGCAGCTCGTTAACTAGCGGGGTCCCCTACGAGCAGTACTTC. V gene TRBV11-2 combines with J gene TRBJ2-7, with 10 nucleotides matching TRBD2. Germline loops: CDR1 SGHAT, CDR2 FQNNGV. CDR3 length equals 16 residues. V trimming: 4 bases; J trimming: 2 bases; junction bases outside the gene matches: 8.

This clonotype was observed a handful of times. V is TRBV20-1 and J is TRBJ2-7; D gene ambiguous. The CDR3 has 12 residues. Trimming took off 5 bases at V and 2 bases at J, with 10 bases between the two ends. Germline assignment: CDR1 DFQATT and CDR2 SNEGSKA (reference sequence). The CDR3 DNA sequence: TGCAGTGCTTACGACCAAACCTACGAGCAGTACTTC. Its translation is CSAYDQTYEQYF.